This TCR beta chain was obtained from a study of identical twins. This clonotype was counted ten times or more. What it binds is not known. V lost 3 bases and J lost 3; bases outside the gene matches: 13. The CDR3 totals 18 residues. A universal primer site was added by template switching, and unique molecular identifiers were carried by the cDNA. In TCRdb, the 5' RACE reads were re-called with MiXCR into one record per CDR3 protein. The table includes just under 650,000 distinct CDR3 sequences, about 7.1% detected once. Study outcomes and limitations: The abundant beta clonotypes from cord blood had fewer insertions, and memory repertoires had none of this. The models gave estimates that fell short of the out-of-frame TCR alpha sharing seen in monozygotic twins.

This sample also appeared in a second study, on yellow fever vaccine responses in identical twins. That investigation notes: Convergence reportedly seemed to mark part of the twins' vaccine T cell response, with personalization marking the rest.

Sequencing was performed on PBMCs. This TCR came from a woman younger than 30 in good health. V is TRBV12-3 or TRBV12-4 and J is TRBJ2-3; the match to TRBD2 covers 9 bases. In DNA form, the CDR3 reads TGTGCCAGCAGTTTCCCCCCCCTGGCGGGAGGGCCAACAGATACGCAGTATTTT. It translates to CASSFPPLAGGPTDTQYF.